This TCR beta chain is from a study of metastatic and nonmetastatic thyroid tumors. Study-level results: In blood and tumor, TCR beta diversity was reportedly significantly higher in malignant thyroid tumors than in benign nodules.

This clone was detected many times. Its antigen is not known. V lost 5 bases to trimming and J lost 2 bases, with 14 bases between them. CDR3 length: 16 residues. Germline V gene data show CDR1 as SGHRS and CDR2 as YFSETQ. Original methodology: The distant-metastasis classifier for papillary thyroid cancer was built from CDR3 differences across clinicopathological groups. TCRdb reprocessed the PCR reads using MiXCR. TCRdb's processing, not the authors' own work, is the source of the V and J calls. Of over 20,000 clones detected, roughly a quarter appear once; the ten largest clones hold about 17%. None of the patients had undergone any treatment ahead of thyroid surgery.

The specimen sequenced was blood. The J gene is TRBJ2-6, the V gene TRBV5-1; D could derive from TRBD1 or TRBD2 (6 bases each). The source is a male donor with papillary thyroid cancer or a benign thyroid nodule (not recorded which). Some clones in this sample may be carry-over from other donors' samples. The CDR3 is CASRQDGGAGANVLTF. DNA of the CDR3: TGCGCCAGCAGACAAGACGGGGGCGCTGGGGCCAACGTCCTGACTTTC.